This T cell receptor beta chain was profiled in a study of response to subunit inactivated influenza vaccine (dated by TCRdb to the late 2010s). In the study overall: Deep quantitative T cell receptor repertoire profiling was used in the study to track responses to a trivalent subunit inactivated influenza vaccine.

On the study overall, not on this receptor specifically: It was suggested by the authors that each seasonal influenza vaccination may recruit only a limited number of new T cells.

The library was obtained by RT-PCR. Reads for this sample came from an Illumina HiSeq 2500. TCRdb took the public reads, trimmed them with fastp at Q25, ran MiXCR for clone calling and kept in-frame beta chains. All rows with the same CDR3 protein become a single entry with the most common DNA and genes. The sample contains almost 250,000 distinct CDR3 sequences, more than 9% of them found a single time. The ten biggest clones cover over 6.5% of the sample. Concerning this clonotype: The antigen this receptor binds is unknown. No base quality values were provided; no much bigger clone lies one nucleotide off.

The trim is 2 bases for V and 4 bases for J, with a gap of 18 bases between the germline ends. The CDR3 goes from the cysteine to the phenylalanine over 17 residues. CDR3 DNA is the only sequence kept; it has 51 bases, read in frame from the first base. From a lookup of the germline V gene, CDR1 and CDR2 are MNHEY and SVGEGT. The rearrangement combines TRBV6-2 or TRBV6-3 with TRBJ1-3; too little of a D gene remains to name it. Source: non-naive T cells sorted from PBMCs, taken roughly 2 weeks before vaccination. The cell subset or site label, as the study defines it: memory T cell fraction. The TCR comes from a man in his forties or fifties who received an inactivated influenza vaccine. Donor details come from another sample of the same person, matched by shared clones. CDR3 region: CASSYARRGPAGNTIYF. The bases read TGTGCCAGCAGTTACGCCCGAAGAGGCCCGGCGGGAAACACCATATATTTT.